The next 8 T cell receptor beta chains were all read from a single sample in a study of T cell changes during pregnancy in multiple sclerosis. Here immunoSEQ multiplex PCR was the method, and the copy in TCRdb shows in-frame clones only, minus some. The data contain 25,000 to 30,000 clones, roughly nine tenths of them singletons. Sequenced here: CD4+ T cells from peripheral blood mononuclear cells, sampled in the second trimester of pregnancy. The source is a female donor with multiple sclerosis, enrolled in a pregnancy study.

This sequence joins TRBV5-1 and TRBJ2-2, with unresolved D. The germline gives CDR1 SGHRS, CDR2 YFSETQ. The CDR3 extends over 14 amino acids. Trimming left V 0 bases short and J 6 bases short, with 9 bases between. The CDR3 loop is CASSLDLPAGELFF. CDR3 bases: TGCGCCAGCAGCTTGGACTTGCCCGCCGGGGAGCTGTTTTTT.

This chain uses TRBV7-9 with TRBJ1-4; the match to TRBD1 covers 7 bases. V lost 5 bases, J lost 8 bases, and 2 bases stayed unmatched. Per the germline V gene, CDR1 is SEHNR and CDR2 is FQNEAQ (reference sequence). The length of the CDR3 is 12 residues. CDR3 protein: CASSKDREKLFF. The CDR3, as DNA: TGTGCCAGCAGCAAGGACAGGGAAAAACTGTTTTTT. Full variable domain (remainder filled in from reference TRBV7-9 and TRBJ1-4): DTGVSQNPRHKITKRGQNVTFRCDPISEHNRLYWYRQTLGQGPEFLTYFQNEAQLEKSRLLSDRFSAERPKGSFSTLEIQRTEQGDSAMYLCASSKDREKLFFGSGTQLSVL.

The chain recombines TRBV7-2 with TRBJ1-1; TRBD1 matches at 9 bases. The CDR3 has 14 amino acids. The germline gives CDR1 SGHTA, CDR2 FQGNSA. With V trimmed by 5 bases and J by 8 bases, 9 bases remained unmatched. CDR3 nucleotides: TGTGCCAGCAGCAGGACAGGGGCGGCCTCCGAAGCTTTCTTT. Amino acid sequence: CASSRTGAASEAFF.

This chain connects TRBV7-9 to TRBJ2-2; D is perhaps TRBD1 (6 bases). From germline, CDR1 is SEHNR and CDR2 FQNEAQ (reference sequence). The CDR3 runs 16 residues. V lost 2 bases, J lost 5 bases, and 15 bases lay in between. The CDR3 nucleotides read TGTGCCAGCAGCTTAACGGCCAGGGGTGTTACCGGGGAGCTGTTTTTT. Encoded protein: CASSLTARGVTGELFF.

In its sample, this clone was seen a few times. The chain couples TRBV2 to TRBJ1-1, with D tentatively TRBD1 (6 bases). The CDR3 has 15 amino acids. The ends were cut back, 6 bases at V and 1 base at J, with 15 bases in the middle. Germline CDR1 reads SNHLY; CDR2 reads FYNNEI. CDR3 sequence: CASRETGLGNTEAFF. The CDR3 coding sequence is TGTGCCAGCAGGGAAACAGGGTTAGGGAACACTGAAGCTTTCTTT.

This clone was detected once. The rearrangement uses TRBV20-1 and TRBJ1-2; D not certain. CDR1 DFQATT and CDR2 SNEGSKA come from the germline V gene (reference sequence). Deletions cut 4 bases from V and 3 bases from J, with 6 bases between. The CDR3 has 11 residues. The CDR3 sequence: CSAKQDYGYTF. The CDR3 DNA reads TGCAGTGCTAAGCAGGACTATGGCTACACCTTC.

This clone was found a few times. The chain recombines TRBV5-6 with TRBJ2-1; the D is unclear. Germline CDR1 is SGHDT and CDR2 is YYEEEE. V shed 0 bases and J shed 0 bases, with 4 bases lying between them. The CDR3 covers 14 residues. The CDR3 DNA reads TGTGCCAGCAGCTTGGGGGCCTCCTACAATGAGCAGTTCTTC. Translation: CASSLGASYNEQFF.

The chain uses TRBV19 and TRBJ1-2; TRBD1 is a possible D gene (5 bases). Germline loops: CDR1 LNHDA, CDR2 SQIVND (reference sequence). V lost 1 base and J lost 4, with 13 bases in between. This CDR3 spans 15 amino acids. CDR3 residues: CASSIVTGPAYGYTF. The CDR3 DNA sequence: TGTGCCAGTAGTATAGTCACAGGCCCAGCCTATGGCTACACCTTC.